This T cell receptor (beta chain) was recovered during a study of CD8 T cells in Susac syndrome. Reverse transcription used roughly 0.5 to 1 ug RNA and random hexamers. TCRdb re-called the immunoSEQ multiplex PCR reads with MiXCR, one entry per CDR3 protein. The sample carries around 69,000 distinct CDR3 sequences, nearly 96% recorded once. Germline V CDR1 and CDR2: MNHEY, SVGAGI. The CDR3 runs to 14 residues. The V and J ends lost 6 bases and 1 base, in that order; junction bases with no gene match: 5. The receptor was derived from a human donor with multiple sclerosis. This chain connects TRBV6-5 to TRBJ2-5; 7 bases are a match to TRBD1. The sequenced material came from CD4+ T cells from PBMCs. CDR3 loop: CASRLGTVQETQYF. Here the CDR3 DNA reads TGTGCCAGCAGGCTCGGGACAGTCCAAGAGACCCAGTACTTC.